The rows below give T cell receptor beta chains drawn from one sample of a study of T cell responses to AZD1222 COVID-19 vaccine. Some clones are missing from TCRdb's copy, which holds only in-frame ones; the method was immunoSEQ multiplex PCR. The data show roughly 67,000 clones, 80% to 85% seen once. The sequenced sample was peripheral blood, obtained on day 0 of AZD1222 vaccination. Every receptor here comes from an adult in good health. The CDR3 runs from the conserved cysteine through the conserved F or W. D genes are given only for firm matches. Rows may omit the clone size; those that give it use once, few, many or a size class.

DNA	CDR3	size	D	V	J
TGCGCCAGCAGCCAAGCACACGACAGGCGATACGAGCAGTACTTC	CASSQAHDRRYEQYF	.	.	TRBV4-1	TRBJ2-7
TGTGCCAGCAGTTTCGGTATTCCCCGATCCTACAATGAGCAGTTCTTC	CASSFGIPRSYNEQFF	.	.	TRBV27	TRBJ2-1
TGTGCCAGCAGCTTGGGGGGACTAGCGAGTAGCACAGATACGCAGTATTTT	CASSLGGLASSTDTQYF	.	TRBD2	TRBV5-8	TRBJ2-3
TGTGCCAGCAGCGGTGCGAACACCGGGGAGCTGTTTTTT	CASSGANTGELFF	few	.	TRBV28	TRBJ2-2
TGTGCCAGCAGTTACCTGAGGGGGGGGCCAGATCAAGAGACCCAGTACTTC	CASSYLRGGPDQETQYF	.	.	TRBV6-2/TRBV6-3	TRBJ2-5
TGTGCCTCACAAGCCAGGGAGAGCACAGATACGCAGTATTTT	CASQARESTDTQYF	once	.	TRBV11-2	TRBJ2-3
TGTGCCAGCCGGTCTCCGGGCGGCGGGACAGATACGCAGTATTTT	CASRSPGGGTDTQYF	.	.	TRBV28	TRBJ2-3
TGTGCCAGCAGCTTGGCCCATTTGGAAGGCTACACCTTC	CASSLAHLEGYTF	.	.	TRBV5-4	TRBJ1-2
TGTGCCAGCAGCCAAGAACGGGGGACCCAGTACTTC	CASSQERGTQYF	.	.	TRBV3-1/TRBV3-2	TRBJ2-5
TGCGCCAGCAGCCCATCCGGACAGATAAGGGAGACCCAGTACTTC	CASSPSGQIRETQYF	.	.	TRBV4-1	TRBJ2-5
TGCGCCAGCAGCCAAGTCTCGGCGAGTTCCTACGAGCAGTACTTC	CASSQVSASSYEQYF	few	.	TRBV4-3	TRBJ2-7
TGTGCCAGCAGTGATTATGGCGGAATTTCTGGAAACACCATATATTTT	CASSDYGGISGNTIYF	.	.	TRBV25-1	TRBJ1-3
TGTGCCAGCAGCCTAGACAGAACTAATGAAAAACTGTTTTTT	CASSLDRTNEKLFF	.	.	TRBV5-4	TRBJ1-4
TGTGCCAGCAGTTTTTTGGATGAGCAGTTCTTC	CASSFLDEQFF	.	.	TRBV27	TRBJ2-1
TGTGCCAGCAGCCTCGTTGGTAATCACTATGGCTACACCTTC	CASSLVGNHYGYTF	.	.	TRBV9	TRBJ1-2
TGCAGCGTACAGACTAGCGGGGGGATCGGCGAGCAGTACTTC	CSVQTSGGIGEQYF	.	TRBD2	TRBV29-1	TRBJ2-7
TGTGCCAGCAGGCACGACAGGGGTGGAAACACCATATATTTT	CASRHDRGGNTIYF	.	TRBD1	TRBV6-5	TRBJ1-3
TGTGCCAGCAGTTTAGGCAGGGGGGTTGGCGAGCAGTACTTC	CASSLGRGVGEQYF	.	.	TRBV28	TRBJ2-7
TGTGCCAGCAGCCCAGAGCGGGGACTTCAGTCCAATGAGCAGTTCTTC	CASSPERGLQSNEQFF	.	TRBD2	TRBV5-4	TRBJ2-1
TGTGCCATCAGTGAAGGTCCAGATGATATCTATGGCTACACCTTC	CAISEGPDDIYGYTF	once	.	TRBV10-3	TRBJ1-2
TGTGCCAGCAGTGAAGACAGGACCTCGGTTTCACCCCTCCACTTT	CASSEDRTSVSPLHF	.	.	TRBV2	TRBJ1-6
TGTGCTCTTCATCAGGGGTCCTACGAGCAGTACTTC	CALHQGSYEQYF	once	.	TRBV6-5	TRBJ2-7
TGTGCCAGCAGTTACAGGGGGTTGGACACTGAAGCTTTCTTT	CASSYRGLDTEAFF	.	.	TRBV6-5	TRBJ1-1
TGTGCCAGTGCAAGGGACTTTCTTAGCAATCAGCCCCAGCATTTT	CASARDFLSNQPQHF	.	.	TRBV6-5	TRBJ1-5
TGTGCCAGCAGCTTAGGCCCCCGGCAGGGATTAAGGCAGGGCTACACCTTC	CASSLGPRQGLRQGYTF	once	.	TRBV7-9	TRBJ1-2
TGTGCCAGCAGCGAAAATCCGACGGGGGACGCTTCGTACAATGAGCAGTTCTTC	CASSENPTGDASYNEQFF	.	.	TRBV9	TRBJ2-1
TGTGCCAGCAGTTTTCTCTCCATTCGTTTGGGCAATCAGCCCCAGCATTTT	CASSFLSIRLGNQPQHF	.	.	TRBV28	TRBJ1-5
TGTGCCAGTAGTATATGGGTCTTGTGGACAGGGAACACTGAAGCTTTCTTT	CASSIWVLWTGNTEAFF	.	TRBD1	TRBV19	TRBJ1-1
TGTGCCAGCAGCCCGCTGTGGGACAAACCAAACATTCAGTACTTC	CASSPLWDKPNIQYF	few	.	TRBV7-6	TRBJ2-4
TGTGCCTCCATTGGAGGGACAGGGACTAACTACGAGCAGTACTTC	CASIGGTGTNYEQYF	.	TRBD1	TRBV5-4	TRBJ2-7
TGCAGTGCTAGTGCTAGCGGGGACCCCGAGCAGTACTTC	CSASASGDPEQYF	once	TRBD2	TRBV20-1	TRBJ2-7
TGCACCAGCAGCCTAAAGCCGTCCGGGGGAGGCACTGAAGCTTTCTTT	CTSSLKPSGGGTEAFF	.	.	TRBV1	TRBJ1-1
TGTGCCAGTAGGAATGTAGGGGATTACGAGCAGTACTTC	CASRNVGDYEQYF	.	.	TRBV19	TRBJ2-7
TGCGCCAGCAGCCAAGATAGGACAGCAACTAATGAAAAACTGTTTTTT	CASSQDRTATNEKLFF	.	.	TRBV4-1	TRBJ1-4
TGTGCCAGCAGTGAAGTTACACTCGGGGAGCTGTTTTTT	CASSEVTLGELFF	.	.	TRBV6-1	TRBJ2-2
TGTGCCAGCTCTAGGGACACACTATCAACTAATGAAAAACTGTTTTTT	CASSRDTLSTNEKLFF	.	.	TRBV18	TRBJ1-4
TGTGCCAGCAGCCGAGACGTAGGACAGGGGGCTCGGGATACGCAGTATTTT	CASSRDVGQGARDTQYF	few	TRBD1	TRBV2	TRBJ2-3
TGTGCCAGCCGCGGGACAAGTGTCTCACCCCTCCACTTT	CASRGTSVSPLHF	few	.	TRBV28	TRBJ1-6
TGTGCCAGCAGGCGAGCTAACTATGGCTACACCTTC	CASRRANYGYTF	.	.	TRBV28	TRBJ1-2
TGTGCCAGCGGAACATCTTCGAACTATGGCTACACCTTC	CASGTSSNYGYTF	.	.	TRBV27	TRBJ1-2
TGCAGCGTTGCTATTTCAGGGAATAGCAATCAGCCCCAGCATTTT	CSVAISGNSNQPQHF	.	.	TRBV29-1	TRBJ1-5